This TCR beta chain was captured in a study of T cells in Graves' hyperthyroidism and ophthalmopathy. V lost 10 bases to trimming and J lost 2 bases, with 17 bases between them. The CDR3 runs 14 residues. The germline V gene encodes CDR1 LNHDA and CDR2 SQIVND (reference sequence). TCR beta CDR3 sequences were amplified from RNA transcripts. During a first-round RT-PCR of the TCR CDR3, the HTBI primer set was used. Each CDR3 protein gets one entry after TCRdb re-called the multiplex PCR reads with MiXCR. The profile shows approximately 640,000 distinct CDR3 sequences, roughly 17% of them singletons. What was sequenced was blood. The TCR sequence derives from a woman younger than 45 with Graves' hyperthyroidism. The chain employs TRBV19 and TRBJ1-1; D is uncertain. Here the CDR3 reads CATTGEQANTEAFF. In DNA, the CDR3 is TGTGCCACGACTGGCGAGCAGGCTAACACTGAAGCTTTCTTT.